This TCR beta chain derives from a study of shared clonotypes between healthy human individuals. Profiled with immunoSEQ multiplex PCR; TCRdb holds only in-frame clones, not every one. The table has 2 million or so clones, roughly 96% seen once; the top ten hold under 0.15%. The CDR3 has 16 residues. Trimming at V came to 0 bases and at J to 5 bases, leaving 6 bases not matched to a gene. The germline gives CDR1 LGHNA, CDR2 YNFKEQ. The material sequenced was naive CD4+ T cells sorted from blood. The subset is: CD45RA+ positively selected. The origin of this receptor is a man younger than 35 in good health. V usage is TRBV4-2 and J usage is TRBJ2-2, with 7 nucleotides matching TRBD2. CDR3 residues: CASSQDSTGGTGELFF. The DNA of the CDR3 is TGTGCCAGCAGCCAAGATTCGACGGGGGGAACCGGGGAGCTGTTTTTT.